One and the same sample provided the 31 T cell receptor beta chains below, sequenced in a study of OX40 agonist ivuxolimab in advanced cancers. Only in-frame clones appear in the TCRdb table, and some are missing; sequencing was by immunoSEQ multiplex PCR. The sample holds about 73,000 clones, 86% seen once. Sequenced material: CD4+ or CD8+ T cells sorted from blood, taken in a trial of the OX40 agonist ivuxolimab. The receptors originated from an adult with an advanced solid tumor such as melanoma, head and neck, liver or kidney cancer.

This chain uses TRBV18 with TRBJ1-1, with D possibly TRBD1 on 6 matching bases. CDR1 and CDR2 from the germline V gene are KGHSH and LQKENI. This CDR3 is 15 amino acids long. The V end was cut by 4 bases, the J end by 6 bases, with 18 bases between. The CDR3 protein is CASSRGVPGAAEAFF. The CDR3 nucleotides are TGTGCCAGCTCACGAGGGGTCCCAGGGGCGGCTGAAGCTTTCTTT.

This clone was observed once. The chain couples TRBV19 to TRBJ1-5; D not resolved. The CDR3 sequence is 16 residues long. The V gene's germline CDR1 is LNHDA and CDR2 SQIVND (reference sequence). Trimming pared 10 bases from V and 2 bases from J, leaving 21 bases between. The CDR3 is CATDRGIEGGNQPQHF. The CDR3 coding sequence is TGTGCCACTGACCGAGGGATCGAAGGTGGCAATCAGCCCCAGCATTTT.

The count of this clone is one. The CDR3 coding sequence is TGTGCCAGTAGTACGGGACTAGCGGGGGGAGGAGGCGAGCAGTACTTC. It yields the protein CASSTGLAGGGGEQYF. The genes are TRBV19 and TRBJ2-7; 15 bases match TRBD2. CDR1 LNHDA and CDR2 SQIVND come from the germline V gene (reference sequence). The CDR3 is 16 residues long. V shed 4 bases, J shed 6 bases, and the junction held 7 bases outside the gene matches.

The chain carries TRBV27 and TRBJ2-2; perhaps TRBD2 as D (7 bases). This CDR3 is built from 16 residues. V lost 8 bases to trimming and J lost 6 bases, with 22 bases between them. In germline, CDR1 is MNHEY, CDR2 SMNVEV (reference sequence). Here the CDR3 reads CASALRSGTTPGELFF. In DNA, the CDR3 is TGTGCCAGCGCCCTGAGGAGCGGGACAACCCCCGGGGAGCTGTTTTTT.

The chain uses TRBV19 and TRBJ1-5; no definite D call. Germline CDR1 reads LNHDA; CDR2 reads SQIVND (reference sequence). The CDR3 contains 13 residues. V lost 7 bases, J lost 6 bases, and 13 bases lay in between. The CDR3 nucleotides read TGTGCCAGTACCGACGGGTTGGCTCAGCCCCAGCATTTT. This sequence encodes CASTDGLAQPQHF.

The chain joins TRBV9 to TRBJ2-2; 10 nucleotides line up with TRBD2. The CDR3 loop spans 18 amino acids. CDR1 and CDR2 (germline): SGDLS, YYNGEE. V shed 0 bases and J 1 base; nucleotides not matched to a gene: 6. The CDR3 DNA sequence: TGTGCCAGCAGCGTAGCTCTTAGCGGGGGGTTGAACACCGGGGAGCTGTTTTTT. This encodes CASSVALSGGLNTGELFF.

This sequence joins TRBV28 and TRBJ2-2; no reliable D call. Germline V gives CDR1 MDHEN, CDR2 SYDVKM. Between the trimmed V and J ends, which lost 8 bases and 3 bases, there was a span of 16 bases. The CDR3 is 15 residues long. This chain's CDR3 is CASRISLLYTGELFF. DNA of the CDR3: TGTGCCAGCCGTATATCCCTACTTTACACCGGGGAGCTGTTTTTT.

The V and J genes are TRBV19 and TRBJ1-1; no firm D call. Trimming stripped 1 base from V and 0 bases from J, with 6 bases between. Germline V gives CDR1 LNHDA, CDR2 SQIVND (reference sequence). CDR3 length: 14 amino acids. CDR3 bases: TGTGCCAGTAGTATAGTTGCTTTGAACACTGAAGCTTTCTTT. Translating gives CASSIVALNTEAFF.

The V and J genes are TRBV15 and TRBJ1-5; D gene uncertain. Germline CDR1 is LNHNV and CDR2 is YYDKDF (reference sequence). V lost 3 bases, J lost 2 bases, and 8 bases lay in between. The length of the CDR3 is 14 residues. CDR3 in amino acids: CATSSPWGNQPQHF. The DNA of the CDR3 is TGTGCCACCAGCAGCCCCTGGGGCAATCAGCCCCAGCATTTT. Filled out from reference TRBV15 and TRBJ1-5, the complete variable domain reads DAMVIQNPRYQVTQFGKPVTLSCSQTLNHNVMYWYQQKSSQAPKLLFHYYDKDFNNEADTPDNFQSRRPNTSFCFLDIRSPGLGDTAMYLCATSSPWGNQPQHFGDGTRLSIL.

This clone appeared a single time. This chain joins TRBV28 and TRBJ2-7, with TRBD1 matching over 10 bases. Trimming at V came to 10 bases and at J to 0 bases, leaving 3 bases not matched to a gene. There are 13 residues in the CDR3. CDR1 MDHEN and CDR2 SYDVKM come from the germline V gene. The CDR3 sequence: CATRDRGSYEQYF. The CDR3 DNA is TGTGCCACCCGGGACAGGGGCTCCTACGAGCAGTACTTC. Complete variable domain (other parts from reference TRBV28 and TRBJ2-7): DVKVTQSSRYLVKRTGEKVFLECVQDMDHENMFWYRQDPGLGLRLIYFSYDVKMKEKGDIPEGYSVSREKKERFSLILESASTNQTSMYLCATRDRGSYEQYFGPGTRLTVT.

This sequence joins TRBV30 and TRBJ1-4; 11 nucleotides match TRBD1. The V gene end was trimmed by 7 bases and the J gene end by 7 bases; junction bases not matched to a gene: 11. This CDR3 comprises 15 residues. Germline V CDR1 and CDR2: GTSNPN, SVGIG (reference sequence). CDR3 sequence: CASLRRGQGGEKLFF. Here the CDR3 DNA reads TGTGCCTCCCTTCGCCGGGGACAGGGGGGTGAAAAACTGTTTTTT.

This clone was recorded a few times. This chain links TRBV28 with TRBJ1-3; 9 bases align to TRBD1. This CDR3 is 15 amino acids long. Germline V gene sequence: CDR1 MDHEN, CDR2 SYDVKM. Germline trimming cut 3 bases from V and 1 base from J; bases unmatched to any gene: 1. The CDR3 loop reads CASSLTGGSGNTIYF. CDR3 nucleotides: TGTGCCAGCAGTTTGACAGGGGGTTCTGGAAACACCATATATTTT.

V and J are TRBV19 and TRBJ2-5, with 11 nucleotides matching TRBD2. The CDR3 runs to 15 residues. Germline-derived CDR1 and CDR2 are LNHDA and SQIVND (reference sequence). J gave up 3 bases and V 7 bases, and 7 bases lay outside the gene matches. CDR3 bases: TGTGCCAGTACCTCGACTAGCGGGGCGAAAGAGACCCAGTACTTC. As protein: CASTSTSGAKETQYF.

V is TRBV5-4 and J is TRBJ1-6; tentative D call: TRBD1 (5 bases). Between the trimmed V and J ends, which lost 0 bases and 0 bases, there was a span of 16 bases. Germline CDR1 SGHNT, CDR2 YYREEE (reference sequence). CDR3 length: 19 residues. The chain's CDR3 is CASSLGGGLDRSYNSPLHF. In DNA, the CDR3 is TGTGCCAGCAGCTTGGGTGGGGGATTGGACCGCTCCTATAATTCACCCCTCCACTTT.

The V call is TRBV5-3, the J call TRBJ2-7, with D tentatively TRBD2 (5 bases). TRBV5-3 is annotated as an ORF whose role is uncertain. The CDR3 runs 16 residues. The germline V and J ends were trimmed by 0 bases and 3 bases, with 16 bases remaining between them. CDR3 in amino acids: CARSLGFEGEFYEQYF. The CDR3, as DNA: TGTGCCAGAAGCTTGGGATTTGAGGGCGAGTTCTACGAGCAGTACTTC.

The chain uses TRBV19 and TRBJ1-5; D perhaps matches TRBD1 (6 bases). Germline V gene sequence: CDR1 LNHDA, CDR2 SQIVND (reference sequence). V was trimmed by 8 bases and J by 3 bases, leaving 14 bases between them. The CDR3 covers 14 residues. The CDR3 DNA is TGTGCCAGTCGCCCCCCAGGGGACAATCAGCCCCAGCATTTT. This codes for CASRPPGDNQPQHF.

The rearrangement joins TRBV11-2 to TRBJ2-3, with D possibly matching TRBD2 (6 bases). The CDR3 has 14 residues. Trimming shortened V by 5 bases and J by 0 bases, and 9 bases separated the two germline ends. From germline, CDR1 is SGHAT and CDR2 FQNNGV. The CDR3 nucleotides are TGTGCCAGCAGCCGCGGGACTAGCACAGATACGCAGTATTTT. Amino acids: CASSRGTSTDTQYF.

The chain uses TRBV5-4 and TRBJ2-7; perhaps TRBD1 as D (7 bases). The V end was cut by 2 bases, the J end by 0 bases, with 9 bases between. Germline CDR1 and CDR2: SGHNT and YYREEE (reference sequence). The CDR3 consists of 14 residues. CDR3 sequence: CASSFQGGSYEQYF. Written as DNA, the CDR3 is TGTGCCAGCAGCTTCCAGGGGGGCTCCTACGAGCAGTACTTC.

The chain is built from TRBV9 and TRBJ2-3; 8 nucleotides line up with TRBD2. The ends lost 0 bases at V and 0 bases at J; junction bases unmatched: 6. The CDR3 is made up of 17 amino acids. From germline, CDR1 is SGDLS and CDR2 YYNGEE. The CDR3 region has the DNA TGTGCCAGCAGCGTAGTTGTATCGGGGGGGAGCACAGATACGCAGTATTTT. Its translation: CASSVVVSGGSTDTQYF.

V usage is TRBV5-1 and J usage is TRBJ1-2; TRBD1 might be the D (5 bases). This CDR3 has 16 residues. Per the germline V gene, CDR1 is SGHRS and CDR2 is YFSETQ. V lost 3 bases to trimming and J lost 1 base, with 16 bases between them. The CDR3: CASSYGRASLNYGYTF. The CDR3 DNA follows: TGCGCCAGCAGCTACGGCAGGGCCTCCCTTAACTATGGCTACACCTTC.

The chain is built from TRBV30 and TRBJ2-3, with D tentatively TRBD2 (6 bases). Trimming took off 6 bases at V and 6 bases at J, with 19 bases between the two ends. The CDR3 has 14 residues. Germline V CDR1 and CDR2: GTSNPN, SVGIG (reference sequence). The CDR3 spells CACAPGLGRDTQYF. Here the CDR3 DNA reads TGTGCCTGCGCACCGGGACTGGGGCGGGATACGCAGTATTTT.

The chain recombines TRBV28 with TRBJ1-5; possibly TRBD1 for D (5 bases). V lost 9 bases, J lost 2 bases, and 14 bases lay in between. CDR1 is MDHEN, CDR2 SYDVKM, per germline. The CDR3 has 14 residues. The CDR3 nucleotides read TGTGCCAGTCTTACAGGTTCTGGCAATCAGCCCCAGCATTTT. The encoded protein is CASLTGSGNQPQHF.

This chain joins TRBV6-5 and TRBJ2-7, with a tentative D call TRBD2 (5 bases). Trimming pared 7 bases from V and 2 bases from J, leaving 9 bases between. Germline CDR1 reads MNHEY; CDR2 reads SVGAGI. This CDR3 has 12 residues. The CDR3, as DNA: TGTGCCAGCAAGGTCGGGGCCTACGAGCAGTACTTC. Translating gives CASKVGAYEQYF.

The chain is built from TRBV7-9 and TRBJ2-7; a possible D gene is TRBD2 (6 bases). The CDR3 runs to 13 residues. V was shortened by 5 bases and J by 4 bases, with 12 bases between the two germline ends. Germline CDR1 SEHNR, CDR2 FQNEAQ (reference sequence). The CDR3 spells CASSVSGAYEQYF. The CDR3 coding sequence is TGTGCCAGCAGCGTTAGCGGAGCGTACGAGCAGTACTTC.

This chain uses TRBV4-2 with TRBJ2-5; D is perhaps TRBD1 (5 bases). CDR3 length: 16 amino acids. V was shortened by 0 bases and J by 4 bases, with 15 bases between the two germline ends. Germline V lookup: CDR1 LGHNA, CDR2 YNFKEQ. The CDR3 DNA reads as TGTGCCAGCAGCCAAGAGGGTCAGGGATCGGGAGAGACCCAGTACTTC. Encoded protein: CASSQEGQGSGETQYF.

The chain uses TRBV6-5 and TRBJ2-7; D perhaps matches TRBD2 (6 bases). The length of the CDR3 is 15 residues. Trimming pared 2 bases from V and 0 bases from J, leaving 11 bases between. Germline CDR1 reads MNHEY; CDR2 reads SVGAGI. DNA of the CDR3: TGTGCCAGCAGTTACCGGGGGATGAGCTCCTACGAGCAGTACTTC. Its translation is CASSYRGMSSYEQYF.

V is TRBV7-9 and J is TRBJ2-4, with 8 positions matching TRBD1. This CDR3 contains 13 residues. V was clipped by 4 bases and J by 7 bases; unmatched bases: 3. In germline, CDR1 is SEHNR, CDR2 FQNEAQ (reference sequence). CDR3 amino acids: CASSSGQGNIQYF. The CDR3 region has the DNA TGTGCCAGCAGCTCCGGACAGGGCAACATTCAGTACTTC.

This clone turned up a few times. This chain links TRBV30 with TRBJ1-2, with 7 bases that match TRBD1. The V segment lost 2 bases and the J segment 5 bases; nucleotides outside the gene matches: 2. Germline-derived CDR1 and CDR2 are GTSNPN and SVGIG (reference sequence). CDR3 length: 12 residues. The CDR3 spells CAWSTGQYGYTF. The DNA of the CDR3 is TGTGCCTGGAGTACGGGACAGTATGGCTACACCTTC.

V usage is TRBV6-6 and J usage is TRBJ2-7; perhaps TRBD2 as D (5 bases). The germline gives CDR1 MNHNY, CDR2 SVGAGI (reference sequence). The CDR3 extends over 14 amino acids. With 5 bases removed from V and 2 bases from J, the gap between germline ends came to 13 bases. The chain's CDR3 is CASSTAGPTYEQYF. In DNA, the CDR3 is TGTGCCAGCAGTACGGCGGGTCCCACCTACGAGCAGTACTTC.

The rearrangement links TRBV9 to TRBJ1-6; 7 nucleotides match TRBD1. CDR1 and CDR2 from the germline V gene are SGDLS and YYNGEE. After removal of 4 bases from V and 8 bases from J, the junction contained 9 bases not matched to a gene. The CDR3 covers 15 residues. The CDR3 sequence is CASSHTTGYDSPLHF. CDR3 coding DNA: TGTGCCAGCAGCCATACGACAGGGTACGATTCACCCCTCCACTTT.

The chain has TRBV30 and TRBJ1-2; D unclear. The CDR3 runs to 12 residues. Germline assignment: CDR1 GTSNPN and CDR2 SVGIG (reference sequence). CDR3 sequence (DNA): TGTGCTGCAAACCTCGGGCACTATGGCTACACCTTC. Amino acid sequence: CAANLGHYGYTF.